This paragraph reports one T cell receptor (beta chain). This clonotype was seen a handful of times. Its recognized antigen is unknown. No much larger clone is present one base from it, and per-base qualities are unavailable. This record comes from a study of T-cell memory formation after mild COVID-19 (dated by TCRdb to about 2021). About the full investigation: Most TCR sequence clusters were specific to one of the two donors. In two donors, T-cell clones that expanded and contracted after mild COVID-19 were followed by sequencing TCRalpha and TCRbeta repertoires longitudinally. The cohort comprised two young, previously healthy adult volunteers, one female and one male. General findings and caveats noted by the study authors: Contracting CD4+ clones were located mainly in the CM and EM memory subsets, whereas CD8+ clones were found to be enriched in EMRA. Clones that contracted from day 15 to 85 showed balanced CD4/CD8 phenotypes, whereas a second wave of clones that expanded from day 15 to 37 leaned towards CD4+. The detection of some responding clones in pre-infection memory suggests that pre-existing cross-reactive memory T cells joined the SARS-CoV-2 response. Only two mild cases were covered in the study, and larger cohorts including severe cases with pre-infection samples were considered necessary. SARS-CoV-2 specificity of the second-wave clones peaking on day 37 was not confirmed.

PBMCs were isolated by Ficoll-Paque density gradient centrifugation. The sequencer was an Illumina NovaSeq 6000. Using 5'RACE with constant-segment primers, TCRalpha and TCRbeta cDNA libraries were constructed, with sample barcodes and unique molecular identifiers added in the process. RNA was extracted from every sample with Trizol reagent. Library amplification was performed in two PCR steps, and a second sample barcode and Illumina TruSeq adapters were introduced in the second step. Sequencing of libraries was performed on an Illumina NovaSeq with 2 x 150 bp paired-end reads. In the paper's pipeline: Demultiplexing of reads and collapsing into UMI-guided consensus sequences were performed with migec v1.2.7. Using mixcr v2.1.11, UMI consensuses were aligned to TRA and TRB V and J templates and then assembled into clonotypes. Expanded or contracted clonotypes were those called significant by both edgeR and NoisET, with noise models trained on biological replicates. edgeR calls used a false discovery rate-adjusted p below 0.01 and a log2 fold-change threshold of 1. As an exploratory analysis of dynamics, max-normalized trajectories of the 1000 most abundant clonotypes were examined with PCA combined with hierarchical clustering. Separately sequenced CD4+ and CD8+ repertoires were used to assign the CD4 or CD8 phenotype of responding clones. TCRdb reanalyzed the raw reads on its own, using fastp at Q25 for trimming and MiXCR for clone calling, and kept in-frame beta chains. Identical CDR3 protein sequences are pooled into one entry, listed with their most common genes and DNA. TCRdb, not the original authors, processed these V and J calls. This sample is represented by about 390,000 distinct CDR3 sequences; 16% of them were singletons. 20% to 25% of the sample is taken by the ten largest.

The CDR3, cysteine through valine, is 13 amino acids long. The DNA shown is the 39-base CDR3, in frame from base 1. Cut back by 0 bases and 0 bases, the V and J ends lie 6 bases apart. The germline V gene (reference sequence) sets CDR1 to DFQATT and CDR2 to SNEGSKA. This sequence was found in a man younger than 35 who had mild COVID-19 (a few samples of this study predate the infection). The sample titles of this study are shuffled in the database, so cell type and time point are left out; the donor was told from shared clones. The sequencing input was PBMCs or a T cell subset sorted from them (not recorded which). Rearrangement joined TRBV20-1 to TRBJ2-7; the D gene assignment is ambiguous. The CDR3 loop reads CSARDLYSYEQYV. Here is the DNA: TGCAGTGCTAGAGATTTGTACTCCTACGAGCAGTACGTC.